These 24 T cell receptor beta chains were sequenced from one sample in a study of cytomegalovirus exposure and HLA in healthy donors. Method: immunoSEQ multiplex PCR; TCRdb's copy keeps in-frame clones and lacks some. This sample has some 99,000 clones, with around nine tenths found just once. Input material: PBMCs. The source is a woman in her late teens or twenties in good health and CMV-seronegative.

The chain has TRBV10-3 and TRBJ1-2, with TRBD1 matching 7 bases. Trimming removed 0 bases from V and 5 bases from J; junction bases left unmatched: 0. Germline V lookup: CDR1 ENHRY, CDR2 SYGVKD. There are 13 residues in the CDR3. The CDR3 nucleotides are TGTGCCATCAGTGAGTCACAGGGGTATGGCTACACCTTC. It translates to CAISESQGYGYTF.

CDR3 sequence (DNA): TGTGCCAGTAGTAGCTCAACCCGGGACAGTAGCACAGATACGCAGTATTTT. This gives the protein CASSSSTRDSSTDTQYF. The chain joins TRBV19 to TRBJ2-3; 7 nucleotides align to TRBD1. From germline, CDR1 is LNHDA and CDR2 SQIVND (reference sequence). CDR3 length: 17 residues. Trimming at V came to 4 bases and at J to 0 bases, leaving 10 bases not matched to a gene.

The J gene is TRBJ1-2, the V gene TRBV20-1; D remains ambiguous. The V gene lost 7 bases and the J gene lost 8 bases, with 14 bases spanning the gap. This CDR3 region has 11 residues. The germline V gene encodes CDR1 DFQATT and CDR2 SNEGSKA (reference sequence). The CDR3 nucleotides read TGCAGTGGACCGAGGGAGTACGGCTACACCTTC. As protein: CSGPREYGYTF.

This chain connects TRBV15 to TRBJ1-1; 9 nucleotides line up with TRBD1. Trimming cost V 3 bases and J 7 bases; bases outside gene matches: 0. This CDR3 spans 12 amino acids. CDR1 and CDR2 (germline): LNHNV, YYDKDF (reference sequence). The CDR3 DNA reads TGTGCCACCAGCAGGGACAGGGGTGAAGCTTTCTTT. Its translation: CATSRDRGEAFF.

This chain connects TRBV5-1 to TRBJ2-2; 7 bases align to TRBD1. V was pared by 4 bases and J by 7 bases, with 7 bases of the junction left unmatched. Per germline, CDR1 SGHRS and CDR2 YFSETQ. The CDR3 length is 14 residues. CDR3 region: CASSTRDSSGELFF. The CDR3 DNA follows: TGCGCCAGCAGCACCCGGGACAGTAGCGGGGAGCTGTTTTTT.

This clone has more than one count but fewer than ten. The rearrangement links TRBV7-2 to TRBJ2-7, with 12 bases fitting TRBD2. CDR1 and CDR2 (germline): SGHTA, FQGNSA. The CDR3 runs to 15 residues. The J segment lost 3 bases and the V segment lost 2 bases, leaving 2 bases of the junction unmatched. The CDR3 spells CASSLTSGGLYEQYF. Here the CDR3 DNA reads TGTGCCAGCAGCTTAACTAGCGGGGGGCTCTACGAGCAGTACTTC.

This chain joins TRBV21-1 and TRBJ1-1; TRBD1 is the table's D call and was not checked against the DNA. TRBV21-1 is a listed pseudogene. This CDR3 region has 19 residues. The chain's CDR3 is CASSGESDRARRYNTEAFF. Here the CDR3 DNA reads TGTGCCAGCAGCGGTGAGTCAGACAGGGCCAGGAGGTACAACACTGAAGCTTTCTTT.

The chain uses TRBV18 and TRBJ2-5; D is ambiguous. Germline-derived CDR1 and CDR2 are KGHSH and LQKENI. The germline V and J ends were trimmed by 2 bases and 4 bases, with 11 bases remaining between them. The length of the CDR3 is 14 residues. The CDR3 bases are TGTGCCAGCTCACCAGACCAGGATCGAGAGACCCAGTACTTC. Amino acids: CASSPDQDRETQYF.

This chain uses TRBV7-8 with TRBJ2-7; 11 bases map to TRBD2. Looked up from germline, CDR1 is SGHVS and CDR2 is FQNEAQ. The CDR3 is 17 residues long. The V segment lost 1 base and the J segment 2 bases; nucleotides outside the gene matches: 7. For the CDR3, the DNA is TGTGCCAGCAGCTTAGTAGTTACGACTAGCGGGACCTACGAGCAGTACTTC. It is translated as CASSLVVTTSGTYEQYF.

The CDR3 DNA sequence: TGTGCCAGCAGCTCCGGGACAGGGCACTACAATGAGCAGTTCTTC. Translated: CASSSGTGHYNEQFF. This chain joins TRBV9 and TRBJ2-1, with TRBD1 matching over 9 bases. V dropped 4 bases and J dropped 3; count of bases not matched to a gene: 5. The CDR3 totals 15 residues. In germline, CDR1 is SGDLS, CDR2 YYNGEE.

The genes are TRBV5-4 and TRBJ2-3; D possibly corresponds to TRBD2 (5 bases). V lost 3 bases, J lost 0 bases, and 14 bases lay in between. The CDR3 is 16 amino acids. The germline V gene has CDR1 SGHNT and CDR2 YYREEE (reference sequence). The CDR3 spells CASSSKETTSTDTQYF. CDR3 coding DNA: TGTGCCAGCAGCTCGAAGGAGACTACTAGCACAGATACGCAGTATTTT.

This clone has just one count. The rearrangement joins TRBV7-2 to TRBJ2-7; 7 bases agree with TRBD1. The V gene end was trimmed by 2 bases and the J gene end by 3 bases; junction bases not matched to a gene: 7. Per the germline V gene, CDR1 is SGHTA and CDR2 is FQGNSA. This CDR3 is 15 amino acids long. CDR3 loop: CASSLRMGQSYEQYF. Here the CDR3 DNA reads TGTGCCAGCAGCTTACGGATGGGACAGAGCTACGAGCAGTACTTC.

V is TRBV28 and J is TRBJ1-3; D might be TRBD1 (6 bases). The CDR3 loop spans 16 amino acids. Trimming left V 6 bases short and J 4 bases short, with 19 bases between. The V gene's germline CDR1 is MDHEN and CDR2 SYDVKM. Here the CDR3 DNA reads TGTGCCAGCAGCGTTATACAAGGGGGAAGAGGAAACACCATATATTTT. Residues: CASSVIQGGRGNTIYF.

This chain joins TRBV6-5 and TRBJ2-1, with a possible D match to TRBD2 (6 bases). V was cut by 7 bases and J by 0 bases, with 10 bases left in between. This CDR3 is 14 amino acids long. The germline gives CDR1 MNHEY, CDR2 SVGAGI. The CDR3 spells CASMGGISYNEQFF. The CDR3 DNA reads TGTGCCAGCATGGGGGGAATCTCCTACAATGAGCAGTTCTTC.

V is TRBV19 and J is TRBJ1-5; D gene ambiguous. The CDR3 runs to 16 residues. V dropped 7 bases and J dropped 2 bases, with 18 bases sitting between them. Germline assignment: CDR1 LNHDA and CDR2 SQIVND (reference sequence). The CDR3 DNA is TGTGCCAGTACACTCGGGAGGGCCTGGGGCAATCAGCCCCAGCATTTT. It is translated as CASTLGRAWGNQPQHF.

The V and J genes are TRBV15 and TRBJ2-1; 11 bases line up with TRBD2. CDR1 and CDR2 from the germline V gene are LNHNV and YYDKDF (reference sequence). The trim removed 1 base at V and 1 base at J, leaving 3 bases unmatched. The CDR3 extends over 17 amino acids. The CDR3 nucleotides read TGTGCCACCAGCAGAGCCGGGACTAGCGGATCCTACAATGAGCAGTTCTTC. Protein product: CATSRAGTSGSYNEQFF.

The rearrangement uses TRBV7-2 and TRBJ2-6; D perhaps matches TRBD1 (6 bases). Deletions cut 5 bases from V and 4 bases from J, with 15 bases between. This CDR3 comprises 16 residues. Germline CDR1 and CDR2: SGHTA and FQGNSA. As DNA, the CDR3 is TGTGCCAGCAGCACAGGGACGGCTCTGGGGGCCAACGTCCTGACTTTC. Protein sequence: CASSTGTALGANVLTF. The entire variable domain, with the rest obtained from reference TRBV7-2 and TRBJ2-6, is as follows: GAGVSQSPSNKVTEKGKDVELRCDPISGHTALYWYRQSLGQGLEFLIYFQGNSAPDKSGLPSDRFSAERTGGSVSTLTIQRTQQEDSAVYLCASSTGTALGANVLTFGAGSRLTVL.

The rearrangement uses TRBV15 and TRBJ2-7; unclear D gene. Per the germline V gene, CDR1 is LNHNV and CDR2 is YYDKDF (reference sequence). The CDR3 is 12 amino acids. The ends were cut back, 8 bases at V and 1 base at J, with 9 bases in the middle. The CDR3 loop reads CATGRTSYEQYF. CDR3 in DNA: TGTGCCACCGGTAGAACTTCCTACGAGCAGTACTTC.

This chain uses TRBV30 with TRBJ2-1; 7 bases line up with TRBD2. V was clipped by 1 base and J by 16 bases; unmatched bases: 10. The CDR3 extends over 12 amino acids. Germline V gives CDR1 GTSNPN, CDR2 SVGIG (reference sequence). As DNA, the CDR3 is TGTGCCTGGAGTGGGGCTAGAGCGGGAAAATTCTTC. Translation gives CAWSGARAGKFF. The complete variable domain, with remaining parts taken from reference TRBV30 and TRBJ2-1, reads SQTIHQWPATLVQPVGSPLSLECTVEGTSNPNLYWYRQAAGRGLQLLFYSVGIGQISSEVPQNLSASRPQDRQFILSSKKLLLSDSGFYLCAWSGARAGKFFGPGTRLTVL.

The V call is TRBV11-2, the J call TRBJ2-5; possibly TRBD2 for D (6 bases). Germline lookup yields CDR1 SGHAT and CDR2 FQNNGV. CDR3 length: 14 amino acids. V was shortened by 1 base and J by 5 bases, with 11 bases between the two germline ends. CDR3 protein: CASSLGGEWETQYF. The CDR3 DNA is TGTGCCAGCAGCTTAGGGGGGGAATGGGAGACCCAGTACTTC.

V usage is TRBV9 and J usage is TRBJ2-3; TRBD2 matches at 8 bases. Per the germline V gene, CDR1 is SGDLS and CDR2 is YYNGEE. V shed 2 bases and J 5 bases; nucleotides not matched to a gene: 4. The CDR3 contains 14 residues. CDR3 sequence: CASSVASGLDTQYF. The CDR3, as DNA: TGTGCCAGCAGCGTGGCTAGCGGGTTAGATACGCAGTATTTT.

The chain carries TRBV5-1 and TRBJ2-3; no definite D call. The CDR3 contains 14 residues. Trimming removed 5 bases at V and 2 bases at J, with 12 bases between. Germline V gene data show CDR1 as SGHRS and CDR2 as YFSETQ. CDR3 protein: CASSERGTTDTQYF. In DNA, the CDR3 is TGCGCCAGCAGTGAGAGAGGTACCACAGATACGCAGTATTTT.

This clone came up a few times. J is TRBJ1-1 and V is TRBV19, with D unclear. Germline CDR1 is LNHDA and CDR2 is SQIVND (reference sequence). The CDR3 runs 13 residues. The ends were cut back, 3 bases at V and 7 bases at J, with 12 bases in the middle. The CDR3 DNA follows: TGTGCCAGTAGTATTAAAAGAGGTATTGAAGCTTTCTTT. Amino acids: CASSIKRGIEAFF.

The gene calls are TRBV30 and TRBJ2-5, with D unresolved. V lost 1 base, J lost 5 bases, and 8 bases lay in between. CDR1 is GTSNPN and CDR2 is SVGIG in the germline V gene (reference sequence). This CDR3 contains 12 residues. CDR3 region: CAWSAGWETQYF. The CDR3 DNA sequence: TGTGCCTGGAGTGCGGGTTGGGAGACCCAGTACTTC.